This TCR beta chain was observed in a study of blood T cells in healthy people across ages. This clonotype occurred many times. Its cognate antigen is unknown. Study results and caveats: Higher diversity and more naive CD4+ cells were features of long-lived donors, compared to aged donors. Diversity figures derived from one million T cells were judged to underestimate the true value. Strongly correlated with naive T cell percentage was TCR beta diversity.

Primers used in a second PCR of about 7 to 12 cycles were a sample-barcoded 5' primer and a J-beta primer mix. A template-switch adaptor that had 12 random nucleotides put a tag on each cDNA molecule. TCRdb analysed the 5' RACE reads with MiXCR anew, one entry per CDR3 protein. Of about 640,000 distinct CDR3 sequences in the sample, 25% to 35% were seen once. Germline V lookup: CDR1 SGDLS, CDR2 YYNGEE. This CDR3 has 15 amino acids. The germline V and J ends were trimmed by 3 bases and 1 base, with 12 bases remaining between them. The chain recombines TRBV9 with TRBJ2-3; D possibly matches TRBD1 or TRBD2 (6 bases each). The receptor comes from an elderly woman in good health. Material: blood. DNA for the CDR3: TGTGCCAGCAGCGGAGGGGGGATCGGCACAGATACGCAGTATTTT. Encoded protein: CASSGGGIGTDTQYF. The whole variable domain, remainder taken from reference TRBV9 and TRBJ2-3, is DSGVTQTPKHLITATGQRVTLRCSPRSGDLSVYWYQQSLDQGLQFLIQYYNGEERAKGNILERFSAQQFPDLHSELNLSSLELGDSALYFCASSGGGIGTDTQYFGPGTRLTVL.